A single sample gave rise to the 30 T cell receptor beta chains below, sequenced in a study of response to subunit inactivated influenza vaccine. Each CDR3 protein is one row after TCRdb ran MiXCR on the RT-PCR reads. The profile shows 530,000 or so distinct CDR3 sequences, 14% of them singletons. This material consisted of PBMCs from blood, taken 11 to 12 days after vaccination. The receptors shown here come from a man between 45 and 60 years old who received an inactivated influenza vaccine.

This clonotype was detected only a few times. The chain has TRBV20-1 and TRBJ1-4; 9 nucleotides line up with TRBD1. The V gene end was trimmed by 1 base and the J gene end by 6 bases; junction bases not matched to a gene: 6. Germline-derived CDR1 and CDR2 are DFQATT and SNEGSKA (reference sequence). The CDR3 has 15 residues. CDR3 sequence reads: CSARGWGQGDEKLFF. CDR3 nucleotide sequence: TGCAGTGCTAGAGGATGGGGACAGGGTGATGAAAAACTGTTTTTT.

This chain connects TRBV5-1 to TRBJ2-7, with D maybe TRBD1 (5 bases). V lost 0 bases and J 6 bases, leaving 16 bases between the germline ends. Germline values: CDR1 SGHRS, CDR2 YFSETQ. This CDR3 has 15 residues. This CDR3 is CASSLVVGRQGEQYF. The CDR3 DNA reads TGCGCCAGCAGCTTGGTGGTCGGACGCCAGGGCGAGCAGTACTTC.

This clonotype appeared a few times. The V gene is TRBV12-3 or TRBV12-4, the J gene TRBJ2-1; TRBD2 agrees at 9 bases. The CDR3 sequence is 15 residues long. The J segment lost 8 bases and the V segment lost 3 bases, leaving 8 bases of the junction unmatched. DNA of the CDR3: TGTGCCAGCAGTTTTGGTAGCGGGGGTAGTGATGAGCAGTTCTTC. This translates into CASSFGSGGSDEQFF.

The table lists this clonotype with a few counts. The chain links TRBV14 to TRBJ2-2; D gene uncertain. Germline CDR1 reads SGHDN; CDR2 reads FVKESK. With 4 bases removed from V and 5 bases from J, the gap between germline ends came to 8 bases. This CDR3 has 13 residues. CDR3 residues: CASSLRPTGELFF. CDR3 coding DNA: TGTGCCAGCAGCCTGAGGCCGACCGGGGAGCTGTTTTTT.

The chain links TRBV15 to TRBJ1-6; D ambiguous. V was clipped by 1 base and J by 5 bases, with 3 bases between them. The CDR3 runs 13 residues. Germline-derived CDR1 and CDR2 are LNHNV and YYDKDF (reference sequence). CDR3 region: CATSRGNNSPLHF. In DNA, the CDR3 is TGTGCCACCAGCAGAGGGAATAATTCACCCCTCCACTTT.

This clonotype appeared a few times. V gene TRBV7-9 combines with J gene TRBJ1-4; no definite D call. Germline CDR1 reads SEHNR; CDR2 reads FQNEAQ (reference sequence). Trimming took off 3 bases at V and 1 base at J, with 9 bases between the two ends. The CDR3 is 15 amino acids. The CDR3 here is CASSLELRTNEKLFF. The CDR3 coding sequence is TGTGCCAGCAGCTTGGAGCTCAGAACTAATGAAAAACTGTTTTTT.

This clonotype was counted ten times or more. This chain uses TRBV7-6 with TRBJ2-2; D might be TRBD1 (7 bases). There are 15 residues in the CDR3. Trimming pared 5 bases from V and 2 bases from J, leaving 12 bases between. Germline V CDR1 and CDR2: SGHVS, FNYEAQ. CDR3 DNA: TGTGCCAGCAGCCGACAGGGACTTAACACCGGGGAGCTGTTTTTT. Its translation: CASSRQGLNTGELFF.

The CDR3 region is CASSLTTVSYEQYF. CDR3 nucleotides: TGTGCCAGCAGCTTAACCACAGTTTCCTACGAGCAGTACTTC. The chain links TRBV7-3 to TRBJ2-7; D unclear. Germline V gives CDR1 SGHTA, CDR2 FQGTGA. The CDR3 totals 14 residues. V dropped 0 bases and J dropped 1 base, with 7 bases sitting between them.

This chain links TRBV7-2 with TRBJ2-7; D is possibly TRBD2 (6 bases). The V gene's germline CDR1 is SGHTA and CDR2 FQGNSA. Trimming shortened V by 5 bases and J by 2 bases, and 10 bases separated the two germline ends. The CDR3 consists of 13 residues. This CDR3 is CASSRDSPYEQYF. In DNA, the CDR3 is TGTGCCAGCAGCAGGGACTCACCCTACGAGCAGTACTTC.

This clonotype was seen a handful of times. This chain connects TRBV7-9 to TRBJ1-2, with unresolved D. V lost 1 base and J lost 7, with 10 bases in between. Germline CDR1 and CDR2: SEHNR and FQNEAQ (reference sequence). CDR3 length: 13 amino acids. CDR3 DNA: TGTGCCAGCAGCTTAGGAATGGAGGGTGGCTACACCTTC. Protein product: CASSLGMEGGYTF.

This clonotype was counted only a few times. The chain employs TRBV4-1 and TRBJ1-2; no firm D call. V was trimmed by 0 bases and J by 0 bases, leaving 11 bases between them. There are 16 residues in the CDR3. Germline loops: CDR1 MGHRA, CDR2 YSYEKL. This CDR3 is CASSQDWRIANYGYTF. CDR3 nucleotide sequence: TGCGCCAGCAGCCAAGATTGGAGAATAGCTAACTATGGCTACACCTTC.

The chain links TRBV20-1 to TRBJ2-2; 8 bases fit TRBD2. The germline CDR1 and CDR2 sequences are DFQATT and SNEGSKA (reference sequence). This CDR3 contains 13 residues. V trimming: 3 bases; J trimming: 7 bases; junction bases outside the gene matches: 4. The DNA of the CDR3 is TGCAGTGCTAGCGGGGGGGCCGGCGGGGAGCTGTTTTTT. Translating it yields CSASGGAGGELFF.

V and J are TRBV6-5 and TRBJ1-2, with TRBD1 identical over 12 bases. The J segment lost 6 bases and the V segment lost 2 bases, leaving 4 bases of the junction unmatched. The CDR3 runs to 15 residues. Germline V lookup: CDR1 MNHEY, CDR2 SVGAGI. The CDR3 loop reads CASSYRDRGRNGYTF. As DNA, the CDR3 is TGTGCCAGCAGTTACCGGGACAGGGGGCGAAATGGCTACACCTTC.

This clonotype was counted between two and nine times. The J gene is TRBJ1-2, the V gene TRBV20-1; D is possibly TRBD1 (5 bases). The CDR3 is 15 amino acids. Deletions cut 1 base from V and 4 bases from J, with 16 bases between. CDR1 and CDR2 (germline): DFQATT, SNEGSKA (reference sequence). Written as DNA, the CDR3 is TGCAGTGCTAGAGTCTTAAGGGGCTTTGGCTATGGCTACACCTTC. This codes for CSARVLRGFGYGYTF.

This chain connects TRBV6-6 to TRBJ2-7; D gene ambiguous. CDR3 size: 13 residues. Looked up from germline, CDR1 is MNHNY and CDR2 is SVGAGI (reference sequence). The V end was cut by 0 bases, the J end by 8 bases, with 11 bases between. The CDR3 DNA reads as TGTGCCAGCAGTTACTCAGCTGCCGAGAAGCAGTACTTC. Translation: CASSYSAAEKQYF.

This clonotype has only a few counts. The V and J genes are TRBV6-1 and TRBJ2-2, with D possibly being TRBD1 or TRBD2 (5 bases each). The V gene lost 5 bases and the J gene lost 3 bases, with 13 bases spanning the gap. The CDR3 loop spans 15 amino acids. In germline, CDR1 is MNHNS, CDR2 SASEGT. The CDR3 nucleotides are TGTGCCAGCAGTCCCAGAGGGGTCGACACCGGGGAGCTGTTTTTT. This codes for CASSPRGVDTGELFF.

This clonotype has only a few counts. The chain links TRBV28 to TRBJ1-2, with 7 bases identical to TRBD1. Germline-derived CDR1 and CDR2 are MDHEN and SYDVKM. Unmatched junction bases numbered 10, after V lost 8 bases and J lost 4 bases. The CDR3 is 14 amino acids. In nucleotides, the CDR3 is TGTGCCAGCGGAGACCGGGACAGCCTCTATGGCTACACCTTC. Its translation is CASGDRDSLYGYTF.

The table lists this clonotype with a few counts. V usage is TRBV7-8 and J usage is TRBJ1-5; D is possibly TRBD1 (6 bases). V gave up 2 bases and J gave up 3 bases, with 11 bases separating them. Germline V gene sequence: CDR1 SGHVS, CDR2 FQNEAQ. The CDR3 runs to 15 residues. The CDR3 bases are TGTGCCAGCAGCTTACGGAAGGGGGTCAATCAGCCCCAGCATTTT. Its translation: CASSLRKGVNQPQHF.

The chain combines TRBV6-1 with TRBJ1-1, with 7 bases identical to TRBD1. The junction had 5 bases not matched to a gene; V was cut back by 6 bases and J by 1 base. This CDR3 has 14 residues. Germline CDR1 MNHNS, CDR2 SASEGT. CDR3 sequence (DNA): TGTGCCAGCAGGCTACAGGGGCGGAACACTGAAGCTTTCTTT. It yields the protein CASRLQGRNTEAFF.

J is TRBJ2-7 and V is TRBV5-1; no clear D. V lost 4 bases, J lost 4 bases, and 9 bases lay in between. The CDR3 contains 12 residues. Looked up from germline, CDR1 is SGHRS and CDR2 is YFSETQ. CDR3 bases: TGCGCCAGCAGCATGGACGGTTACGAGCAGTACTTC. It specifies CASSMDGYEQYF.

This clonotype was seen many times. The V call is TRBV10-3, the J call TRBJ2-7, with 11 bases identical to TRBD2. The junction had 3 bases not matched to a gene; V was cut back by 0 bases and J by 5 bases. CDR3 length equals 15 residues. CDR1 ENHRY and CDR2 SYGVKD come from the germline V gene. In DNA form, the CDR3 reads TGTGCCATCAGTGAGTCAACTAGCGGGGGTGACGAGCAGTACTTC. It codes for CAISESTSGGDEQYF.

This clonotype was counted only a few times. V is TRBV3-1 and J is TRBJ2-7, with D perhaps TRBD1 (6 bases). This CDR3 has 18 residues. V was cut by 1 base and J by 1 base, with 20 bases left in between. Germline V gives CDR1 LGHDT, CDR2 YNNKEL (reference sequence). CDR3 loop: CASSQVFSTGVGSYEQYF. The CDR3, as DNA: TGTGCCAGCAGCCAAGTCTTTTCGACAGGCGTTGGGTCCTACGAGCAGTACTTC.

The sample holds a few counts of this clonotype. The chain combines TRBV6-5 with TRBJ2-3, with D hard to call. Per the germline V gene, CDR1 is MNHEY and CDR2 is SVGAGI. The CDR3 loop spans 19 amino acids. V lost 0 bases and J 2 bases, leaving 21 bases between the germline ends. Here the CDR3 DNA reads TGTGCCAGCAGTTACTCGAATCTTCCAGGACCTCAATTCACAGATACGCAGTATTTT. Translation: CASSYSNLPGPQFTDTQYF.

This chain connects TRBV5-5 to TRBJ1-3; tentative D call: TRBD1 (5 bases). Germline-derived CDR1 and CDR2 are SGHKS and YYEKEE (reference sequence). With 0 bases removed from V and 3 bases from J, the gap between germline ends came to 10 bases. The CDR3 is 15 amino acids. In DNA, the CDR3 is TGTGCCAGCAGCTTGGGGGACGTTAGTGGAAACACCATATATTTT. This gives the protein CASSLGDVSGNTIYF.

The rearrangement links TRBV15 to TRBJ2-7, with TRBD2 as a possible D gene (5 bases). The V end was cut by 0 bases, the J end by 7 bases, with 13 bases between. Germline lookup yields CDR1 LNHNV and CDR2 YYDKDF (reference sequence). The CDR3 has 14 residues. The CDR3 region has the DNA TGTGCCACCAGCAGAGATAAAGGGCCGGGGGAGCAGTACTTC. Amino acid sequence: CATSRDKGPGEQYF.

This clonotype was observed a few times. The chain carries TRBV7-2 and TRBJ2-1, with D uncertain. The CDR3 runs 11 residues. From germline, CDR1 is SGHTA and CDR2 FQGNSA. V lost 5 bases to trimming and J lost 11 bases, with 10 bases between them. CDR3 sequence: CASSTRYKQFF. CDR3 DNA: TGTGCCAGCAGCACCCGGTATAAGCAGTTCTTC.

This chain links TRBV29-1 with TRBJ1-2; D not resolved. This CDR3 comprises 11 residues. The V gene's germline CDR1 is SQVTM and CDR2 ANQGSEA. V dropped 3 bases and J dropped 3 bases, with 5 bases sitting between them. In DNA form, the CDR3 reads TGCAGCGTTGAGGTTTACTATGGCTACACCTTC. Protein sequence: CSVEVYYGYTF.

There are many counts of this clonotype. The CDR3 loop is CASSSANEQYF. The DNA of the CDR3 is TGCGCCAGCAGTTCAGCGAACGAGCAGTACTTC. This sequence joins TRBV5-1 and TRBJ2-7; D gene uncertain. V lost 5 bases, J lost 5 bases, and 8 bases lay in between. The V gene's germline CDR1 is SGHRS and CDR2 YFSETQ. This CDR3 spans 11 amino acids.

V is TRBV7-9 and J is TRBJ2-1; D ambiguous. Trimming left V 6 bases short and J 6 bases short, with 21 bases between. CDR1 SEHNR and CDR2 FQNEAQ come from the germline V gene (reference sequence). CDR3 length: 16 amino acids. CDR3 sequence reads: CASRATTSVRFNEQFF. CDR3 sequence (DNA): TGTGCCAGCAGAGCGACAACCTCGGTGCGTTTCAATGAGCAGTTCTTC.

This clonotype occurred a few times. CDR3 DNA: TGTGCCACCAGCTCAGGAGGGGGTTCGGAGGAGACCCAGTACTTC. It specifies CATSSGGGSEETQYF. The chain recombines TRBV15 with TRBJ2-5, with D perhaps given as TRBD1 or TRBD2 (6 bases each). In germline, CDR1 is LNHNV, CDR2 YYDKDF (reference sequence). V gave up 5 bases and J gave up 5 bases, with 18 bases separating them. CDR3 length: 15 residues.